This TCR beta chain was observed in a study of T cell repertoires in cytomegalovirus infection (dated 2019 in TCRdb). Study-level background: Donor HLA type was relevant to the analysis, because carriage of CMV infection together with the matching HLA type was indicated by public TCR beta signatures. Findings and caveats that apply to the study as a whole: The ex vivo response was dominated by HLA-C-restricted CMV-specific TCR beta clonotypes, which also provided the single most frequent clonotype in two of eight donors. Cumulative frequency of public TCR beta family members discriminated carriers of CMV infection plus the relevant HLA type in this cohort and an independent approximately 360-donor cohort.

Sequenced on an Illumina HiSeq 1500. TCRdb's own reprocessing of the public reads used fastp at Q25 and MiXCR and kept productive beta chains. CDR3 protein duplicates are merged, each entry listing the most common genes and DNA. Recorded for this sample are more than 85,000 distinct CDR3 sequences; 20% to 25% of them occurred a single time. Of the sample, 30% to 40% falls within the top ten clones. CDR1 and CDR2 (SGDLS, YYNGEE) derive from the germline V gene. The CDR3 numbers 13 residues from cysteine through phenylalanine. Just CDR3 DNA is preserved here, 39 bases in frame from base 1. The germline ends are 11 bases apart after V is trimmed by 4 bases and J by 3 bases. As for this clonotype: Its cognate antigen has yet to be identified. Base qualities are not at hand, and no much larger clone is one base apart.

The origin of this receptor is a human donor in good health (CMV status not recorded). Some clones in this sample may be carry-over from other donors' samples. The sequenced sample was CD8+ T cells from PBMCs. The rearrangement combines TRBV9 with TRBJ2-7, and possibly TRBD2, on 5 matching bases. CDR3 loop: CASSPPRDYEQYF. The nucleotides read TGTGCCAGCAGCCCCCCCCGGGACTACGAGCAGTACTTC.